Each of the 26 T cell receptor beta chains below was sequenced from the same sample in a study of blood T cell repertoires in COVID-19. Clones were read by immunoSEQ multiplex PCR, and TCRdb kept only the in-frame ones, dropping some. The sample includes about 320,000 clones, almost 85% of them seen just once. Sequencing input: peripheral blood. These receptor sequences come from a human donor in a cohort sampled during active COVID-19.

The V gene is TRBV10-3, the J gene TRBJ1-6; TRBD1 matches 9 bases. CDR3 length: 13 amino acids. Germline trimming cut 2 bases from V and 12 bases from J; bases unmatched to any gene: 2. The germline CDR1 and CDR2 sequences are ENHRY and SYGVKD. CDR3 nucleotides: TGTGCCATCAGTGAGGGACAGGGGAAACCCCTCCACTTT. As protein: CAISEGQGKPLHF.

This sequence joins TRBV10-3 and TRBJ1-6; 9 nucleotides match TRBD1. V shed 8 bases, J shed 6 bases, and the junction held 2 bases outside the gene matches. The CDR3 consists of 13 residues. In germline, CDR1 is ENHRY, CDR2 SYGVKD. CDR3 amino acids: CAIGTGINSPLHF. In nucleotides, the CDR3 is TGTGCCATCGGGACAGGGATTAATTCACCCCTCCACTTT.

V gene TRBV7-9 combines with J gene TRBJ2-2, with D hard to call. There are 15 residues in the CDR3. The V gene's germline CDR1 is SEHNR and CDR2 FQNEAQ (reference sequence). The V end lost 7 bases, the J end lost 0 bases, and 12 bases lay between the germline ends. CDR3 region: CASNKRESNTGELFF. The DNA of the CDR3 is TGTGCCAGCAACAAGAGAGAATCGAACACCGGGGAGCTGTTTTTT.

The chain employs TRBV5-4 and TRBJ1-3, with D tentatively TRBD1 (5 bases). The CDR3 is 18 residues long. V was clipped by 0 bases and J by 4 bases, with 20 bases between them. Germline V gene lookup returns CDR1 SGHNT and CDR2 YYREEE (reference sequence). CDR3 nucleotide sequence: TGTGCCAGCAGCTTGGGGCAGGGAAGCTTTGTAACGGGAAACACCATATATTTT. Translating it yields CASSLGQGSFVTGNTIYF. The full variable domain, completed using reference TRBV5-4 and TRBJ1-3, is ETGVTQSPTHLIKTRGQQVTLRCSSQSGHNTVSWYQQALGQGPQFIFQYYREEENGRGNFPPRFSGLQFPNYSSELNVNALELDDSALYLCASSLGQGSFVTGNTIYFGEGSWLTVV.

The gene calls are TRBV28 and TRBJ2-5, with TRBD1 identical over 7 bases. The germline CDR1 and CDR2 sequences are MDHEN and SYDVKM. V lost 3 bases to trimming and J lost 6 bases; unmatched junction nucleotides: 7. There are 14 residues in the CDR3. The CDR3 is CASSLVGGQKTQYF. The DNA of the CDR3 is TGTGCCAGCAGTTTGGTAGGGGGCCAGAAGACCCAGTACTTC.

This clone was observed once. CDR3 DNA: TGTGCCAGCAGCTCCACTATTGGGGGTAGCGGGGAATCCTACGAGCAGTACTTC. Protein sequence: CASSSTIGGSGESYEQYF. The chain has TRBV7-2 and TRBJ2-7, with 8 bases aligning to TRBD2. In germline, CDR1 is SGHTA, CDR2 FQGNSA. This CDR3 has 18 amino acids. V gave up 4 bases and J gave up 1 base; unmatched junction bases: 15.

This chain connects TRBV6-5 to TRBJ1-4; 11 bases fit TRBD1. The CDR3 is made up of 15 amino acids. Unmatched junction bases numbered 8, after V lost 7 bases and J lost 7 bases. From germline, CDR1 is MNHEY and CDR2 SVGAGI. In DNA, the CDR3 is TGTGCCAGCAAGAAACGGGGGACAGGGGGTGAAAAACTGTTTTTT. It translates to CASKKRGTGGEKLFF.

The CDR3 coding sequence is TGTGCCACCAGTGATTCGGGGTTAACTAATGAAAAACTGTTTTTT. Encoded protein: CATSDSGLTNEKLFF. The chain recombines TRBV24-1 with TRBJ1-4; D unresolved. CDR1 and CDR2 (germline): KGHDR, SFDVKD. The CDR3 sequence is 15 residues long. V was trimmed by 2 bases and J by 1 base, leaving 7 bases between them.

The CDR3 spells CATSDRDRGNGYGYTF. The CDR3 region has the DNA TGTGCCACCAGTGACCGCGACAGGGGGAATGGCTATGGCTACACCTTC. The rearrangement links TRBV24-1 to TRBJ1-2; 9 bases align to TRBD1. The CDR3 has 16 amino acids. Germline CDR1 KGHDR, CDR2 SFDVKD. V dropped 4 bases and J dropped 4; count of bases not matched to a gene: 9.

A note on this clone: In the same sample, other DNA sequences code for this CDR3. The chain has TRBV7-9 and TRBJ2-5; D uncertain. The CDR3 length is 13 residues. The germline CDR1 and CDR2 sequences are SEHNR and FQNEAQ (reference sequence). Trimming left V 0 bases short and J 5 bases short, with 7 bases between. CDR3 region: CASSLARRETQYF. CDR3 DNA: TGTGCCAGCAGCTTAGCAAGGCGGGAGACCCAGTACTTC. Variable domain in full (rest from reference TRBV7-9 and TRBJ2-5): DTGVSQNPRHKITKRGQNVTFRCDPISEHNRLYWYRQTLGQGPEFLTYFQNEAQLEKSRLLSDRFSAERPKGSFSTLEIQRTEQGDSAMYLCASSLARRETQYFGPGTRLLVL.

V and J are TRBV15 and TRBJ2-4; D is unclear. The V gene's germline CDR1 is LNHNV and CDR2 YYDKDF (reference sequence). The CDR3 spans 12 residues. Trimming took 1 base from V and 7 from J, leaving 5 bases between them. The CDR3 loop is CATSRAVNIQYF. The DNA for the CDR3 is TGTGCCACCAGCAGAGCGGTTAACATTCAGTACTTC.

CDR3 in amino acids: CAWSGTDFNQPQHF. In DNA, the CDR3 is TGTGCCTGGTCCGGGACAGACTTTAATCAGCCCCAGCATTTT. The gene calls are TRBV30 and TRBJ1-5; TRBD1 aligns across 7 bases. CDR1 and CDR2 (germline): GTSNPN, SVGIG (reference sequence). V lost 5 bases, J lost 4 bases, and 8 bases stayed unmatched. This CDR3 contains 14 residues.

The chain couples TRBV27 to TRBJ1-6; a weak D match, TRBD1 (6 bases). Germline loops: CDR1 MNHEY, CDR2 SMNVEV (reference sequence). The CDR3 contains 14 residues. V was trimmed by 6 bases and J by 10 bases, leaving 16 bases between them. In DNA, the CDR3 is TGTGCCAGCAGCCTAGGGGGAGAGGGGTCACCCCTCCACTTT. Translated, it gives CASSLGGEGSPLHF.

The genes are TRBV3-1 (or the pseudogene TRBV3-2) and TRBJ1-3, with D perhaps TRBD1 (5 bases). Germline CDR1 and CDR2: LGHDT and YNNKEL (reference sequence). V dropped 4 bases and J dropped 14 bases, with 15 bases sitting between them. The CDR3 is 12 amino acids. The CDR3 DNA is TGTGCCAGCAGCCGAATGGCGGGACCTGTATATTTT. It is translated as CASSRMAGPVYF.

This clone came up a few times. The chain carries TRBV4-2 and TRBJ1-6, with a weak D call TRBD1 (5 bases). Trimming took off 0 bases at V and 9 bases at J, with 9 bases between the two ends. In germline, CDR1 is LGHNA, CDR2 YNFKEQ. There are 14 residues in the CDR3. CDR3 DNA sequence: TGTGCCAGCAGCCAAGATCGGGGGGGTTCACCCCTCCACTTT. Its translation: CASSQDRGGSPLHF.

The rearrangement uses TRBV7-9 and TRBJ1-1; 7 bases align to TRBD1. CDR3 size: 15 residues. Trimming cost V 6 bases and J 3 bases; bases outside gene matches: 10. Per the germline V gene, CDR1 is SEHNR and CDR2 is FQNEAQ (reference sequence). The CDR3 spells CASSIEQGIDTEAFF. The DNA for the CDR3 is TGTGCCAGCAGTATTGAACAGGGGATAGACACTGAAGCTTTCTTT.

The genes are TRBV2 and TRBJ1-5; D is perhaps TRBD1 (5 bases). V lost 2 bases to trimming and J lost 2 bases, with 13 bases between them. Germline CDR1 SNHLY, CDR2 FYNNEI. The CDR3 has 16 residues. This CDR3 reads CASSERGGEGNQPQHF. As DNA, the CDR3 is TGTGCCAGCAGTGAACGGGGAGGGGAGGGCAATCAGCCCCAGCATTTT.

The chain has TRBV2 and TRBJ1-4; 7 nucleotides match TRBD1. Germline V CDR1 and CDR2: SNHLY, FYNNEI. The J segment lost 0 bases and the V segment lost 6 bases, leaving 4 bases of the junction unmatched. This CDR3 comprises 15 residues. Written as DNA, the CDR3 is TGTGCCAGCAGGGGACAGCCCTCAACTAATGAAAAACTGTTTTTT. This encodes CASRGQPSTNEKLFF.

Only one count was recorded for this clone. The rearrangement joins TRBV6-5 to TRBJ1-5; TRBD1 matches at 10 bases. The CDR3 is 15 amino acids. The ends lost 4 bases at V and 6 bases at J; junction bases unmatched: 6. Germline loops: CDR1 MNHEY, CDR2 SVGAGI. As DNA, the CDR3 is TGTGCCAGCAGTTTCACCGGGACAGGGGTTCAGCCCCAGCATTTT. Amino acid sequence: CASSFTGTGVQPQHF.

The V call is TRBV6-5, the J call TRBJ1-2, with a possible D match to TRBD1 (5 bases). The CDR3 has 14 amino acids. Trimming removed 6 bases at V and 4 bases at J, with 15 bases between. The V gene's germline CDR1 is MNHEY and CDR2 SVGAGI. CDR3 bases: TGTGCCAGCAGCTCCGGGGGAAACTCCTATGGCTACACCTTC. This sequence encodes CASSSGGNSYGYTF.

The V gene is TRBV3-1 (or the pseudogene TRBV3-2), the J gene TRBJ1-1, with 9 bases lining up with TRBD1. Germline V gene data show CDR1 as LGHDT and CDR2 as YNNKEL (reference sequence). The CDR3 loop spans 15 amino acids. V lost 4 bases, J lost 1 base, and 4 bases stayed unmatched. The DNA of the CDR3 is TGTGCCAGCAGCCGTACGGGACAGGGGAACACTGAAGCTTTCTTT. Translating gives CASSRTGQGNTEAFF.

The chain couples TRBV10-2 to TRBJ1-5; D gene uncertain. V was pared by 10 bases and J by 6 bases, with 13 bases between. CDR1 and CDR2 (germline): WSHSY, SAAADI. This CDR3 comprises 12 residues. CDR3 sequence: CATYSGTQPQHF. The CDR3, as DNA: TGCGCCACCTACTCGGGTACTCAGCCCCAGCATTTT.

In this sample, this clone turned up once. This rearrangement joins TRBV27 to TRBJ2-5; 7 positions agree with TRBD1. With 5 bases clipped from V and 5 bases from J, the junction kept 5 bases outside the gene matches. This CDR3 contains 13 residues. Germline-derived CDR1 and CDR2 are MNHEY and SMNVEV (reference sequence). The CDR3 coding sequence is TGTGCCAGCAGTCCTCAGGGACAGGAGACCCAGTACTTC. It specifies CASSPQGQETQYF.

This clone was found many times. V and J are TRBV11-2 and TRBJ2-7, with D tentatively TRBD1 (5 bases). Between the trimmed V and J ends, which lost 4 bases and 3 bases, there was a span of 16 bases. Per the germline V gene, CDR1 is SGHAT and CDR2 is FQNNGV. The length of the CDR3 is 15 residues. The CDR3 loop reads CASSSALGQGYEQYF. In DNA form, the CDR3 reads TGTGCCAGCAGCTCGGCCTTAGGACAAGGCTACGAGCAGTACTTC. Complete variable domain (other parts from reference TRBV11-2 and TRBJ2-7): EAGVAQSPRYKIIEKRQSVAFWCNPISGHATLYWYQQILGQGPKLLIQFQNNGVVDDSQLPKDRFSAERLKGVDSTLKIQPAKLEDSAVYLCASSSALGQGYEQYFGPGTRLTVT.

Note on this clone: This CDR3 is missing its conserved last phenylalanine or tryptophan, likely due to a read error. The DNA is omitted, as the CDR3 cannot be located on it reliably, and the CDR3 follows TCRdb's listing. CDR3 residues: CASSQDLGSTYI. The chain links TRBV14 to TRBJ2-7; the table's D gene call, TRBD1, was not cross checked with the DNA. The germline V gene has CDR1 SGHDN and CDR2 FVKESK. The CDR3 sequence runs 12 residues, both termini included.

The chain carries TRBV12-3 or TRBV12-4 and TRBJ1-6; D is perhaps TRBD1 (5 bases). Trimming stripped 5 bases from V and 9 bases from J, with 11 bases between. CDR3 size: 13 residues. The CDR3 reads CASSPGLPSPLHF. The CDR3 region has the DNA TGTGCCAGCAGTCCGGGACTTCCTTCACCCCTCCACTTT.